Shown below are 17 T cell receptor beta chains from a single sample sequenced in a study of OX40 agonist ivuxolimab in advanced cancers. Produced via immunoSEQ multiplex PCR; TCRdb's table is partial and in-frame only. This sample has about 61,000 clones, with 75% to 90% found just once. Material: CD4+ or CD8+ T cells sorted from blood, obtained in a trial of the OX40 agonist ivuxolimab. The receptors here all came from an adult with an advanced solid tumor such as melanoma, head and neck, liver or kidney cancer.

The genes are TRBV7-9 and TRBJ2-1; the match to TRBD1 covers 10 bases. The CDR3 loop spans 16 amino acids. V lost 2 bases to trimming and J lost 3 bases; unmatched junction nucleotides: 4. Per the germline V gene, CDR1 is SEHNR and CDR2 is FQNEAQ (reference sequence). CDR3 DNA: TGTGCCAGCAGCTTAAACGGACAGGGGGGCTACAATGAGCAGTTCTTC. It is translated as CASSLNGQGGYNEQFF.

The V gene is TRBV5-4, the J gene TRBJ2-5, with TRBD2 matching 9 bases. V gave up 4 bases and J gave up 2 bases; unmatched junction bases: 15. The CDR3 is made up of 18 amino acids. CDR1 SGHNT and CDR2 YYREEE come from the germline V gene (reference sequence). CDR3 region: CASSPGIGGRAGQETQYF. CDR3 coding DNA: TGTGCCAGCAGCCCGGGAATTGGCGGGAGGGCCGGGCAAGAGACCCAGTACTTC.

The gene calls are TRBV28 and TRBJ2-7; D call uncertain. CDR1 MDHEN and CDR2 SYDVKM come from the germline V gene. V gave up 3 bases and J gave up 2 bases, with 11 bases separating them. CDR3 size: 14 residues. The CDR3 DNA sequence: TGTGCCAGCAGTTTTGGGCAGGCTCCCTACGAGCAGTACTTC. Protein product: CASSFGQAPYEQYF.

This chain joins TRBV5-6 and TRBJ2-3; TRBD1 matches at 9 bases. This CDR3 has 17 amino acids. The ends lost 1 base at V and 4 bases at J; junction bases unmatched: 10. Germline V gene sequence: CDR1 SGHDT, CDR2 YYEEEE. CDR3 sequence reads: CASSLFGTGGGSDTQYF. CDR3 DNA sequence: TGTGCCAGCAGCTTGTTTGGAACAGGGGGCGGGTCAGATACGCAGTATTTT.

This chain links TRBV29-1 with TRBJ1-5; no definite D call. Germline V CDR1 and CDR2: SQVTM, ANQGSEA. The CDR3 runs 13 residues. V lost 6 bases and J 0 bases, leaving 9 bases between the germline ends. The CDR3 here is CSVSENSNQPQHF. The CDR3 coding sequence is TGCAGCGTCTCTGAAAATAGCAATCAGCCCCAGCATTTT.

CDR3 amino acids: CASNTPGQGNLGEQFF. In DNA form, the CDR3 reads TGTGCCAGCAACACACCGGGACAGGGTAATCTCGGTGAGCAGTTCTTC. The chain recombines TRBV7-8 with TRBJ2-1, with 9 positions matching TRBD1. Germline V gives CDR1 SGHVS, CDR2 FQNEAQ. The CDR3 consists of 16 residues. The V and J ends lost 7 bases and 9 bases, in that order; junction bases with no gene match: 16.

J is TRBJ1-6 and V is TRBV6-1; 9 bases match TRBD1. V gave up 9 bases and J gave up 8 bases; unmatched junction bases: 11. Per the germline V gene, CDR1 is MNHNS and CDR2 is SASEGT. This CDR3 has 15 residues. CDR3 region: CASIQGANFYSPLHF. Here the CDR3 DNA reads TGTGCCAGTATACAGGGGGCTAACTTCTATTCACCCCTCCACTTT.

The rearrangement joins TRBV6-5 to TRBJ2-7, with 8 bases lining up with TRBD2. V gave up 5 bases and J gave up 3 bases; unmatched junction bases: 9. The CDR3 loop spans 15 amino acids. CDR1 and CDR2 (germline): MNHEY, SVGAGI. The chain's CDR3 is CASSTRREALYEQYF. CDR3 bases: TGTGCCAGCAGTACTCGGCGGGAGGCCCTCTACGAGCAGTACTTC.

The chain combines TRBV5-4 with TRBJ2-1; D is unresolved. The germline CDR1 and CDR2 sequences are SGHNT and YYREEE (reference sequence). V was shortened by 5 bases and J by 2 bases, with 14 bases between the two germline ends. This CDR3 region has 15 residues. In DNA, the CDR3 is TGTGCCAGCAGTCCCTCCGTCACACCCTACAATGAGCAGTTCTTC. Its translation: CASSPSVTPYNEQFF. The full variable domain, with the rest looked up from reference TRBV5-4 and TRBJ2-1, is ETGVTQSPTHLIKTRGQQVTLRCSSQSGHNTVSWYQQALGQGPQFIFQYYREEENGRGNFPPRFSGLQFPNYSSELNVNALELDDSALYLCASSPSVTPYNEQFFGPGTRLTVL.

The chain recombines TRBV9 with TRBJ2-7; tentative D call: TRBD2 (6 bases). Germline V gene data show CDR1 as SGDLS and CDR2 as YYNGEE. CDR3 length: 15 residues. The V gene lost 0 bases and the J gene lost 5 bases, with 15 bases spanning the gap. CDR3 nucleotides: TGTGCCAGCAGCGTAGATCCCGGAGGGCCAAACGAGCAGTACTTC. As protein: CASSVDPGGPNEQYF.

The chain combines TRBV21-1 with TRBJ1-6; the tabulated D call, TRBD1, remains unverified against the DNA. TRBV21-1 has pseudogene status. The CDR3 has 14 amino acids. CDR3 coding DNA: TGTGCCAGCAGCAAAGCCGTTCCAGTCTCACCCCTCCACTTT. It codes for CASSKAVPVSPLHF.

This chain connects TRBV29-1 to TRBJ1-1; no firm D call. This CDR3 is built from 12 residues. Germline assignment: CDR1 SQVTM and CDR2 ANQGSEA. Trimming shortened V by 7 bases and J by 3 bases, and 12 bases separated the two germline ends. CDR3 region: CSGKHLDTEAFF. CDR3 nucleotide sequence: TGCAGCGGGAAACACCTGGACACTGAAGCTTTCTTT. Full variable domain (missing parts from reference TRBV29-1 and TRBJ1-1): SAVISQKPSRDICQRGTSLTIQCQVDSQVTMMFWYRQQPGQSLTLIATANQGSEATYESGFVIDKFPISRPNLTFSTLTVSNMSPEDSSIYLCSGKHLDTEAFFGQGTRLTVV.

The genes are TRBV4-3 and TRBJ2-6, with TRBD2 identical over 10 bases. Germline CDR1 reads LGHNA; CDR2 reads YSLEER. CDR3 length equals 20 residues. The trim removed 0 bases at V and 1 base at J, leaving 9 bases unmatched. The CDR3 DNA reads as TGCGCCAGCAGCCAAGATCCGGTTGCTAGCGGGAGTTCTGGGGCCAACGTCCTGACTTTC. Protein product: CASSQDPVASGSSGANVLTF.

This clone appeared a single time. The CDR3 sequence is CASSVQGTGELFF. As DNA, the CDR3 is TGTGCCAGCAGCGTCCAGGGCACCGGGGAGCTGTTTTTT. This chain joins TRBV7-2 and TRBJ2-2, with D perhaps TRBD1 (5 bases). Trimming took off 5 bases at V and 4 bases at J, with 8 bases between the two ends. CDR1 is SGHTA, CDR2 FQGNSA, per germline. This CDR3 is built from 13 residues.

The chain has TRBV15 and TRBJ1-5; the match to TRBD1 covers 9 bases. Germline values: CDR1 LNHNV, CDR2 YYDKDF (reference sequence). V lost 5 bases and J lost 7; bases outside the gene matches: 6. The CDR3 covers 14 residues. This CDR3 is CATSGGQGGQPQHF. The CDR3 nucleotides are TGTGCCACCAGCGGGGGACAGGGCGGACAGCCCCAGCATTTT.

This clone occurred once. The genes are TRBV7-9 and TRBJ1-4; no definite D call. Germline V CDR1 and CDR2: SEHNR, FQNEAQ (reference sequence). V lost 1 base and J 5 bases, leaving 5 bases between the germline ends. The CDR3 runs 13 residues. In DNA, the CDR3 is TGTGCCAGCAGCTTAGTCGGGAATGAAAAACTGTTTTTT. Its protein is CASSLVGNEKLFF.

The chain uses TRBV28 and TRBJ1-5; 7 positions match TRBD1. After removal of 5 bases from V and 7 bases from J, the junction contained 5 bases not matched to a gene. CDR1 is MDHEN and CDR2 is SYDVKM in the germline V gene. CDR3 size: 13 residues. CDR3: CASSDRARQPQHF. In DNA, the CDR3 is TGTGCCAGCAGTGACAGGGCTCGCCAGCCCCAGCATTTT.